This T cell receptor beta chain is drawn from a study of molecular identifiers for immune sequencing clone quantification. Of note for this clonotype: Its specificity is not known.

Sorted cells numbering roughly 20,000 to 1,000,000, with 10%, 30% or 50% RNA, yielded the naive CD8 libraries. Listed TCR primers, together with previously described methods, were used for the bulk TCR libraries. MiXCR was run by TCRdb on the PCR reads, yielding one entry per CDR3 protein. The sample records 400,000 to 600,000 distinct CDR3 sequences, about a fifth being singletons. Study-wide points: Spiked TCR RNA from one Jurkat cell reportedly showed up when mixed among 950,000 to 1,000,000 naive cells.

This TCR was sampled from a human donor in good health. Some libraries in this study had Jurkat cell RNA spiked in. The sequenced sample was naive CD8+ T cells from blood, with Jurkat cell RNA spiked in. Subset: FACS-sorted CD8+CD4-CCR7+CD45RA+ naive T cells.

The CDR3 DNA follows: TGTGCCAGCAGCCCACGGGGGCCCACGGTCGGAACCGGGGAGCTGTTTTTT. Its protein product is CASSPRGPTVGTGELFF. The genes are TRBV11-3 and TRBJ2-2; TRBD1 or TRBD2 may be the D gene (6 bases each). The V gene's germline CDR1 is SGHNT and CDR2 YENEEA. The CDR3 runs 17 residues. Between the trimmed V and J ends, which lost 5 bases and 5 bases, there was a span of 21 bases.